This is a list of T cell receptor beta chains from one sample in a study of blood T cell repertoires in COVID-19. Profiled with immunoSEQ multiplex PCR; TCRdb holds only in-frame clones, not every one. This table has about 300,000 clones, around 90% appearing once. The material sequenced was peripheral blood. These receptor sequences come from a man aged 65-85 years with acute or convalescent COVID-19. The conserved cysteine and the conserved F or W are not part of the CDR3 here. Size is stated for part of the rows, as once, few or many counts, or as a class when the clone is expanded.

v_gene: TRBV20-1; abundance: -; CDR3aa: SADKTDTQY
v_gene: TRBV10-3; abundance: -; CDR3aa: AAGTEISMNTEAF
v_gene: TRBV7-2; abundance: -; CDR3aa: ASSLGGQGAFGYT
v_gene: TRBV15; abundance: -; CDR3aa: ATSFRDRNSPLH
v_gene: TRBV7-9; abundance: -; CDR3aa: ASTYPVGSGGNTIY
v_gene: TRBV24-1; abundance: -; CDR3aa: ATSDSRGNRGGPETQY
v_gene: TRBV7-2; abundance: -; CDR3aa: ASSRAGGEVNEQF
v_gene: TRBV29-1; abundance: -; CDR3aa: SVEDRGGVQF
v_gene: TRBV28; abundance: -; CDR3aa: ASSLVTGAHYGYT
v_gene: TRBV3-1/TRBV3-2; abundance: -; CDR3aa: ASSQDLRGRTEAF
v_gene: TRBV12-3/TRBV12-4; abundance: once; CDR3aa: ASSPRAYTEAF
v_gene: TRBV9; abundance: -; CDR3aa: ASSVASVSGISGGGELF
v_gene: TRBV7-6; abundance: -; CDR3aa: ASSGDRGSSGNTIY
v_gene: TRBV5-4; abundance: -; CDR3aa: ASSLRDRGGEQY
v_gene: TRBV29-1; abundance: few; CDR3aa: SVRGQDSNQPQH
v_gene: TRBV5-6; abundance: -; CDR3aa: ASSLRDRNTEAF
v_gene: TRBV7-2; abundance: once; CDR3aa: ASSEESDGYNEQF
v_gene: TRBV28; abundance: once; CDR3aa: ASVSRGREVETQY
v_gene: TRBV12-3/TRBV12-4; abundance: -; CDR3aa: ASKKSTGELF
v_gene: TRBV28; abundance: -; CDR3aa: ASRTDRTNTGELF
v_gene: TRBV2; abundance: -; CDR3aa: ASTASSGNTIY
v_gene: TRBV4-2; abundance: -; CDR3aa: ASSQDLAREGNYGYT
v_gene: TRBV7-2; abundance: -; CDR3aa: ASSFTSGESTGELF
v_gene: TRBV25-1; abundance: -; CDR3aa: ASSARDSNTEAF
v_gene: TRBV5-1; abundance: -; CDR3aa: ASSFTSTRGTSGADTQY
v_gene: TRBV5-1; abundance: few; CDR3aa: ASSPQQGSNEKLF
v_gene: TRBV30; abundance: -; CDR3aa: AWRITGGLREQY
v_gene: TRBV30; abundance: many; CDR3aa: AWSLGDYEQY
v_gene: TRBV28; abundance: -; CDR3aa: ASSRRTRVDTQY
v_gene: TRBV19; abundance: -; CDR3aa: ASSLDSSMNTEAF
v_gene: TRBV7-2; abundance: few; CDR3aa: ASSSFGNNYGYT
v_gene: TRBV3-1/TRBV3-2; abundance: -; CDR3aa: ASSRGAGGSETQY
v_gene: TRBV29-1; abundance: -; CDR3aa: SVKSGQRNEKLF
v_gene: TRBV6-6; abundance: -; CDR3aa: ASSYGAGPNEQF
v_gene: TRBV30; abundance: -; CDR3aa: AWTPPTSGRARETQY
v_gene: TRBV7-2; abundance: -; CDR3aa: ASSLRSPRSIEAQY
v_gene: TRBV27; abundance: -; CDR3aa: ASSPSGVASSPQH
v_gene: TRBV7-2; abundance: -; CDR3aa: ASSLSLAAQY
v_gene: TRBV5-1; abundance: once; CDR3aa: ASRWAGGSSNTGELF
v_gene: TRBV27; abundance: -; CDR3aa: ASSLRAGADSNQPQH
v_gene: TRBV6-2/TRBV6-3; abundance: -; CDR3aa: ASSLAGWTEAF
v_gene: TRBV5-4; abundance: -; CDR3aa: ASSPDRGAVATNEKLF
v_gene: TRBV3-1/TRBV3-2; abundance: -; CDR3aa: ASSPRGQGRFAEAF
v_gene: TRBV10-3; abundance: -; CDR3aa: AISKAPGQGGSYNSPLH
v_gene: TRBV29-1; abundance: -; CDR3aa: SALGYRTDTQY
v_gene: TRBV11-2; abundance: -; CDR3aa: ASSSLAGGVEQY
v_gene: TRBV18; abundance: once; CDR3aa: ASSPGTGSIANYGYT
v_gene: TRBV28; abundance: -; CDR3aa: ASSSGQINEKLF
v_gene: TRBV21-1; abundance: -; CDR3aa: ASRGVGLSPEAF
v_gene: TRBV4-3; abundance: -; CDR3aa: ASSQDSRDWNTIY
v_gene: TRBV6-6; abundance: few; CDR3aa: ASIHPPVTEAF
v_gene: TRBV5-3; abundance: -; CDR3aa: ARSTSGRTLGEQY
v_gene: TRBV28; abundance: -; CDR3aa: ASSPPDRPNTEAF
v_gene: TRBV6-6; abundance: once; CDR3aa: ASSYSTGSTEAF